This T cell receptor (beta chain) derives from a study of CD8 T cells in Susac syndrome. The CDR3 consists of 14 residues. CDR1 and CDR2 from the germline V gene are SGHAT and FQNNGV. The V and J ends lost 3 bases and 3 bases respectively, with 11 bases between them. Reverse transcription of roughly 0.45 to 1 ug RNA was performed with random hexamers. Amplification of TCR beta CDR3 by immunoSEQ multiplex PCR spanned 54 Vbeta and 13 Jbeta. TCRdb passed the immunoSEQ multiplex PCR reads through MiXCR, listing each CDR3 protein once. Among about 210,000 distinct CDR3 sequences listed, over 85% were seen once. Sequencing of TCR beta drew on CD8+ and CD4+ T cells from blood. Controls were age- and sex-matched healthy donors.

What was sequenced was CD4+ T cells from PBMCs. The chain has TRBV11-2 and TRBJ1-1, with a weak D call TRBD1 (6 bases). The TCR sequence derives from a human donor in good health. This chain's CDR3 is CASSFTGTDTEAFF. The DNA for the CDR3 is TGTGCCAGCAGCTTTACAGGGACGGACACTGAAGCTTTCTTT.